This TCR beta chain was sequenced during a study of blood T cell repertoires in COVID-19. Study background: Acute and convalescent COVID-19 samples came from the United States, Italy and Spain. In each case, the material was cDNA or gDNA derived from T cells, B-cell-depleted T cells, or PBMCs.

V shed 0 bases and J 2 bases; nucleotides not matched to a gene: 5. CDR3 size: 16 residues. Germline values: CDR1 LGHNA, CDR2 YSLEER. Per the authors' pipeline: Quantification of nucleated cells was approximated via reference gene primer amplification. Profiling relied on immunoSEQ multiplex PCR, and the TCRdb table lists in-frame clones only, not all of them. V, J and clone size are taken as reported in that table, and D and trimming were inferred from the DNA itself. Altogether 55,000 to 80,000 clones are present, around 90% being singletons, with the ten largest covering 1.5% to 2%. The origin of this receptor is a human donor in a cohort sampled during active COVID-19. The V call is TRBV4-3, the J call TRBJ2-7; 9 nucleotides line up with TRBD1. The source material was peripheral blood. CDR3 sequence: CASSQDWDRDTYEQYF. The CDR3 bases are TGCGCCAGCAGCCAAGATTGGGACAGGGATACCTACGAGCAGTACTTC.